This passage covers 30 T cell receptor beta chains from one sample sequenced in a study of OX40 agonist ivuxolimab in advanced cancers. This table comes from immunoSEQ multiplex PCR, and its TCRdb copy is limited to in-frame clones, with some not included. This table has just over 60,000 clones, more than 85% appearing once. The sample here was CD4+ or CD8+ T cells sorted from blood, taken in a trial of the OX40 agonist ivuxolimab. These receptors came from an adult with an advanced solid tumor such as melanoma, head and neck, liver or kidney cancer.

The J gene is TRBJ2-1, the V gene TRBV7-9; D is undetermined. Germline CDR1 and CDR2: SEHNR and FQNEAQ (reference sequence). CDR3 size: 14 residues. V lost 0 bases to trimming and J lost 2 bases, with 5 bases between them. This CDR3 is CASSLASPYNEQFF. The CDR3 DNA reads TGTGCCAGCAGCTTAGCGTCCCCCTACAATGAGCAGTTCTTC.

V usage is TRBV5-6 and J usage is TRBJ2-1; TRBD2 aligns across 15 bases. Trimming at V came to 4 bases and at J to 12 bases, leaving 2 bases not matched to a gene. Germline V gene sequence: CDR1 SGHDT, CDR2 YYEEEE. The CDR3 totals 13 residues. CDR3: CASSVGLAGGQFF. The CDR3 DNA reads TGTGCCAGCAGCGTGGGACTAGCGGGAGGGCAGTTCTTC.

In this sample, this clone turned up once. CDR3 bases: TGCGCCAGCAGCCAAGATCCGGACAGGGGATTAGCGGGAGACTACGAGCAGTACTTC. It codes for CASSQDPDRGLAGDYEQYF. This sequence joins TRBV4-1 and TRBJ2-7, with D perhaps given as TRBD1 or TRBD2 (9 bases each). This CDR3 has 19 residues. V lost 0 bases and J 3 bases, leaving 24 bases between the germline ends. Germline CDR1 and CDR2: MGHRA and YSYEKL.

V and J are TRBV13 and TRBJ2-5; 10 nucleotides align to TRBD1. Germline CDR1 PRHDT, CDR2 FYEKMQ (reference sequence). This CDR3 region has 16 residues. V was clipped by 8 bases and J by 1 base; unmatched bases: 10. The CDR3 region has the DNA TGTGCCAGCTCGCTGGGACAGGGGTTAATCCAAGAGACCCAGTACTTC. Translation gives CASSLGQGLIQETQYF.

The chain has TRBV7-6 and TRBJ1-2, with D perhaps TRBD1 (5 bases). Germline-derived CDR1 and CDR2 are SGHVS and FNYEAQ. Trimming took off 5 bases at V and 2 bases at J, with 15 bases between the two ends. The length of the CDR3 is 15 residues. The CDR3 DNA reads as TGTGCCAGCAGCCAGACAGTCGACTCAAACTATGGCTACACCTTC. It codes for CASSQTVDSNYGYTF.

About this clone itself: Other DNA sequences of this sample code for an identical CDR3. The rearrangement joins TRBV4-1 to TRBJ2-7; no clear D gene. Looked up from germline, CDR1 is MGHRA and CDR2 is YSYEKL. This CDR3 region has 13 residues. V was cut by 0 bases and J by 5 bases, with 8 bases left in between. The CDR3 region is CASSQDPGHEQYF. In nucleotides, the CDR3 is TGCGCCAGCAGCCAAGATCCCGGCCACGAGCAGTACTTC.

The chain carries TRBV10-2 and TRBJ2-7; D unclear. Germline CDR1 and CDR2: WSHSY and SAAADI. The CDR3 totals 13 residues. Trimming stripped 10 bases from V and 4 bases from J, with 17 bases between. The CDR3 region has the DNA TGCGCCACCCAACGCCGGGTATCGTACGAGCAGTACTTC. This gives the protein CATQRRVSYEQYF.

The chain is built from TRBV5-8 and TRBJ2-6, with D unresolved. V was pared by 1 base and J by 6 bases, with 20 bases between. Per germline, CDR1 SGHTS and CDR2 YDEGEE. The CDR3 extends over 18 amino acids. The CDR3 is CASSLSPVDFFLANVLTF. The CDR3 DNA reads as TGTGCCAGCAGCTTGTCTCCTGTGGATTTCTTCTTGGCCAACGTCCTGACTTTC.

The CDR3 region has the DNA TGTGCCAGCAGCTTACCCCTCGGGTCTAGCTCCTACGAGCAGTACTTC. This gives the protein CASSLPLGSSSYEQYF. The chain couples TRBV28 to TRBJ2-7; the D is unclear. The CDR3 is 16 residues long. The germline gives CDR1 MDHEN, CDR2 SYDVKM. Trimming took 6 bases from V and 0 from J, leaving 18 bases between them.

The chain joins TRBV19 to TRBJ1-1; D unresolved. Trimming cost V 1 base and J 7 bases, with 13 bases left between them. Per germline, CDR1 LNHDA and CDR2 SQIVND (reference sequence). This CDR3 is built from 14 residues. CDR3 region: CASSIGYFGFEAFF. CDR3 nucleotide sequence: TGTGCCAGTAGTATAGGTTACTTTGGTTTTGAAGCTTTCTTT.

This clone is a singleton in its sample. This chain connects TRBV27 to TRBJ2-3; D is ambiguous. The V gene lost 4 bases and the J gene lost 2 bases, with 19 bases spanning the gap. The CDR3 consists of 17 residues. Germline CDR1 reads MNHEY; CDR2 reads SMNVEV (reference sequence). CDR3 nucleotide sequence: TGTGCCAGCAGTTCGCTGTTTTTGGTGGCGGACACAGATACGCAGTATTTT. Its translation: CASSSLFLVADTDTQYF.

V usage is TRBV5-4 and J usage is TRBJ2-1; D is ambiguous. Trimming cost V 1 base and J 2 bases, with 10 bases left between them. Germline CDR1 reads SGHNT; CDR2 reads YYREEE (reference sequence). The CDR3 has 15 amino acids. The CDR3 coding sequence is TGTGCCAGCAGCTTGAAGGCAGCAGCCTACAATGAGCAGTTCTTC. This sequence encodes CASSLKAAAYNEQFF.

The J gene is TRBJ1-5, the V gene TRBV27; no firm D call. Germline V CDR1 and CDR2: MNHEY, SMNVEV (reference sequence). The CDR3 spans 13 residues. V was clipped by 3 bases and J by 4 bases, with 7 bases between them. The DNA for the CDR3 is TGTGCCAGCAGTTTCCACGGAAATCAGCCCCAGCATTTT. Translation: CASSFHGNQPQHF.

This clone was observed once. V usage is TRBV27 and J usage is TRBJ2-1; D remains unclear. The CDR3 is 16 amino acids. In germline, CDR1 is MNHEY, CDR2 SMNVEV (reference sequence). V was cut by 8 bases and J by 4 bases, with 21 bases left in between. The CDR3 region is CASGSYDEVAYNEQFF. As DNA, the CDR3 is TGTGCCAGCGGTTCCTACGACGAGGTGGCTTACAATGAGCAGTTCTTC.

V usage is TRBV4-1 and J usage is TRBJ1-1; the D gene is possibly TRBD1 (5 bases). With 0 bases removed from V and 3 bases from J, the gap between germline ends came to 8 bases. In germline, CDR1 is MGHRA, CDR2 YSYEKL. The CDR3 totals 14 residues. CDR3 in DNA: TGCGCCAGCAGCCAAGAATGGGGGTACACTGAAGCTTTCTTT. Its translation is CASSQEWGYTEAFF.

The chain is built from TRBV27 and TRBJ2-4; D might be TRBD1 (5 bases). V was shortened by 4 bases and J by 8 bases, with 12 bases between the two germline ends. Looked up from germline, CDR1 is MNHEY and CDR2 is SMNVEV (reference sequence). The CDR3 runs 13 residues. CDR3 coding DNA: TGTGCCAGCAGTTGGGGCAGGGAAGACATTCAGTACTTC. This translates into CASSWGREDIQYF.

This clone has just a few counts. At one of its ends the junction is not consistent with the germline gene, which may arise from a read error. This rearrangement joins TRBV10-3 to TRBJ1-2; 7 nucleotides match TRBD1. The length of the CDR3 is 14 residues. The germline CDR1 and CDR2 sequences are ENHRY and SYGVKD. The CDR3 region has the DNA TGTGCCATCACTGAGAGACAGGGTGGCTATGGCTACACCTTC. This sequence encodes CAITERQGGYGYTF.

This CDR3 reads CASSPGVTYNEQFF. The CDR3 DNA follows: TGTGCCAGCAGCCCAGGAGTTACCTACAATGAGCAGTTCTTC. The V gene is TRBV9, the J gene TRBJ2-1, with unresolved D. V dropped 4 bases and J dropped 2 bases, with 10 bases sitting between them. CDR3 length: 14 amino acids. Germline V gene lookup returns CDR1 SGDLS and CDR2 YYNGEE.

The rearrangement links TRBV6-6 to TRBJ2-3, with D possibly being TRBD1 (5 bases). There are 14 residues in the CDR3. V lost 6 bases, J lost 2 bases, and 12 bases lay in between. Germline CDR1 reads MNHNY; CDR2 reads SVGAGI (reference sequence). CDR3 amino acids: CASRFREPTDTQYF. CDR3 in DNA: TGTGCCAGCAGGTTCAGGGAACCCACAGATACGCAGTATTTT.

Written as DNA, the CDR3 is TGCGCCAGCAGCCTGACCGGGACAGGGAGCTCCTACGAGCAGTACTTC. It translates to CASSLTGTGSSYEQYF. V and J are TRBV4-3 and TRBJ2-7; 9 nucleotides agree with TRBD1. CDR1 and CDR2 (germline): LGHNA, YSLEER. Trimming at V came to 4 bases and at J to 0 bases, leaving 7 bases not matched to a gene. The CDR3 is 16 residues long.

CDR3: CASSWNPTGLSYEQYF. In DNA, the CDR3 is TGTGCCAGCAGTTGGAACCCGACAGGGCTAAGCTACGAGCAGTACTTC. The genes are TRBV27 and TRBJ2-7; 7 nucleotides match TRBD1. CDR1 is MNHEY and CDR2 is SMNVEV in the germline V gene (reference sequence). The ends lost 4 bases at V and 3 bases at J; junction bases unmatched: 12. The CDR3 has 16 residues.

V usage is TRBV7-2 and J usage is TRBJ2-7; tentative D call: TRBD1 (8 bases). The germline CDR1 and CDR2 sequences are SGHTA and FQGNSA. The CDR3 runs to 15 residues. Deletions cut 4 bases from V and 5 bases from J, with 18 bases between. The CDR3 is CASSSRTGRAHEQYF. The DNA for the CDR3 is TGTGCCAGCAGCTCCAGGACAGGGAGGGCCCACGAGCAGTACTTC.

The chain couples TRBV5-5 to TRBJ2-5; D is uncertain. This CDR3 has 11 amino acids. Looked up from germline, CDR1 is SGHKS and CDR2 is YYEKEE (reference sequence). V lost 2 bases and J lost 5, with 4 bases in between. The CDR3 loop reads CASSFGETQYF. CDR3 sequence (DNA): TGTGCCAGCAGCTTTGGCGAGACCCAGTACTTC.

The CDR3 spells CASSNLADQETQYF. CDR3 sequence (DNA): TGTGCCAGCAGTAACTTAGCGGACCAAGAGACCCAGTACTTC. The chain joins TRBV28 to TRBJ2-5; perhaps TRBD2 as D (6 bases). This CDR3 has 14 amino acids. The V end lost 5 bases, the J end lost 0 bases, and 10 bases lay between the germline ends. Per the germline V gene, CDR1 is MDHEN and CDR2 is SYDVKM.

The J gene is TRBJ2-7, the V gene TRBV28; D is uncertain. Germline lookup yields CDR1 MDHEN and CDR2 SYDVKM. The CDR3 is 16 residues long. V was pared by 2 bases and J by 5 bases, with 19 bases between. The CDR3 reads CASSLTMTGIFNEQYF. The CDR3 DNA sequence: TGTGCCAGCAGTTTAACCATGACGGGTATTTTCAACGAGCAGTACTTC.

This clone was recorded once. The chain has TRBV4-1 and TRBJ2-7; the match to TRBD2 covers 9 bases. The CDR3 contains 16 residues. Per germline, CDR1 MGHRA and CDR2 YSYEKL. V was clipped by 1 base and J by 0 bases; unmatched bases: 4. Written as DNA, the CDR3 is TGCGCCAGCAGCCAAGGACTAGCGGTAACCTCCTACGAGCAGTACTTC. This translates into CASSQGLAVTSYEQYF.

V usage is TRBV7-2 and J usage is TRBJ2-1; D call uncertain. Germline V gene data show CDR1 as SGHTA and CDR2 as FQGNSA. This CDR3 region has 12 residues. The V gene lost 3 bases and the J gene lost 8 bases, with 8 bases spanning the gap. CDR3: CASSFLLDEQFF. In DNA, the CDR3 is TGTGCCAGCAGCTTCCTTTTAGATGAGCAGTTCTTC.

The rearrangement joins TRBV4-1 to TRBJ2-1, with D possibly being TRBD2 (6 bases). Germline V gene data show CDR1 as MGHRA and CDR2 as YSYEKL. The V end was cut by 4 bases, the J end by 4 bases, with 17 bases between. The CDR3 has 16 amino acids. The CDR3 DNA sequence: TGCGCCAGCAGCCCCCGCGGTAGCGGTAAATACAATGAGCAGTTCTTC. Translation: CASSPRGSGKYNEQFF.

The chain links TRBV7-6 to TRBJ1-1; D might be TRBD1 (5 bases). The V gene lost 1 base and the J gene lost 0 bases, with 9 bases spanning the gap. Germline CDR1 and CDR2: SGHVS and FNYEAQ. CDR3 length: 15 amino acids. The CDR3 bases are TGTGCCAGCAGCTTAGGGGACGGAATGAACACTGAAGCTTTCTTT. Translation gives CASSLGDGMNTEAFF.

V and J are TRBV10-3 and TRBJ2-2, with 10 bases that match TRBD1. V gave up 9 bases and J gave up 3 bases; unmatched junction bases: 7. CDR3 length: 15 residues. Germline V CDR1 and CDR2: ENHRY, SYGVKD. As DNA, the CDR3 is TGTGCCATTCCCGGGACAGGGGCGGACACCGGGGAGCTGTTTTTT. Its protein is CAIPGTGADTGELFF.